Sequencing of this T cell receptor (beta chain) was carried out in a study of molecular identifiers for immune sequencing clone quantification. The sorting of naive CD8 T cells used the CD8+CD4-CCR7+CD45RA+ phenotype. TCRdb called the PCR reads again in MiXCR, with one record for every CDR3 protein. The top ten clones hold over 0.6% of a sample with more than 450,000 distinct CDR3 sequences, roughly 25% of them seen once. This clonotype was seen a handful of times. The sequenced sample consisted of naive CD8+ T cells from blood, with Jurkat cell RNA spiked in. Documented subset: FACS-sorted CD8+CD4-CCR7+CD45RA+ naive T cells. The sequence derives from a human donor in good health. Some libraries in this study had Jurkat cell RNA spiked in.

The CDR3: CASGGIRCRYEQFF. The CDR3 DNA sequence: TGTGCCAGCGGCGGGATACGTTGTCGGTATGAGCAGTTCTTC. The chain couples TRBV21-1 to TRBJ2-1. TRBV21-1 is a recognized pseudogene. The CDR3 covers 14 residues.